This record looks at one TCR beta chain sequence and its context. The CDR3 spans 12 residues. Germline-derived CDR1 and CDR2 are LNHDA and SQIVND (reference sequence). The V gene lost 0 bases and the J gene lost 9 bases, with 6 bases spanning the gap. This entry comes from a study of blood T cell repertoires in COVID-19. Study background: Samples of COVID-19 (acute and convalescent) were obtained from the United States, Italy and Spain. T cells, B-cell-depleted T cells, or PBMCs supplied cDNA or gDNA.

Per the study methods: How many nucleated cells were present was estimated from reference gene primer amplification. The table came from immunoSEQ multiplex PCR; TCRdb's copy has only in-frame clones and leaves some out. V, J and clone size reflect that table, while D and trimming were determined from the DNA. The top ten clones hold more than 1.3% of a sample with 100,000 to 150,000 clones, roughly 83% of them seen once. The rearrangement joins TRBV19 to TRBJ1-5; D gene ambiguous. The sequenced sample consisted of peripheral blood. This TCR came from a man in his 60s with acute or convalescent COVID-19. CDR3: CASSIEGRPQHF. The CDR3 coding sequence is TGTGCCAGTAGTATAGAGGGCCGGCCCCAGCATTTT.